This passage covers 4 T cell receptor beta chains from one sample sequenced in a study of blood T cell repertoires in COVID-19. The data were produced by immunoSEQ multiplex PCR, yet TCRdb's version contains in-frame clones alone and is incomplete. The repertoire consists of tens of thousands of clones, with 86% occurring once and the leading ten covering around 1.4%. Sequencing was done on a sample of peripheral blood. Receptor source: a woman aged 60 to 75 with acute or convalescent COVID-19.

Here the CDR3 DNA reads TGTGCCAGCAGCCTACAGACCAACGGTGAAGCTTTCTTT. This sequence encodes CASSLQTNGEAFF. The chain links TRBV7-2 to TRBJ1-1; D is undetermined. From germline, CDR1 is SGHTA and CDR2 FQGNSA. This CDR3 region has 13 residues. V was pared by 5 bases and J by 7 bases, with 14 bases between.

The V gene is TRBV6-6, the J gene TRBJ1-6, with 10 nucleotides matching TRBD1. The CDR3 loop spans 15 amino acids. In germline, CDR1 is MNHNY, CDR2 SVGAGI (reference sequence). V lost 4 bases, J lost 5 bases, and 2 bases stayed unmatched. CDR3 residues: CASSWGTGDNSPLHF. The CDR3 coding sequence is TGTGCCAGCAGTTGGGGGACAGGGGATAATTCACCCCTCCACTTT.

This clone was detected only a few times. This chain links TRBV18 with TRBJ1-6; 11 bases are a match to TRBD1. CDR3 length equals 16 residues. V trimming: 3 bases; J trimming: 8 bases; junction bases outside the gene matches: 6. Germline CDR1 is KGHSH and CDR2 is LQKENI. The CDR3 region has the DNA TGTGCCAGCTCACCTTCCCCGGGACAGGGGGATTCACCCCTCCACTTT. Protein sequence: CASSPSPGQGDSPLHF. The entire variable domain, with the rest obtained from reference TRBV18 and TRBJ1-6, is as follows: NAGVMQNPRHLVRRRGQEARLRCSPMKGHSHVYWYRQLPEEGLKFMVYLQKENIIDESGMPKERFSAEFPKEGPSILRIQQVVRGDSAAYFCASSPSPGQGDSPLHFGNGTRLTVT.

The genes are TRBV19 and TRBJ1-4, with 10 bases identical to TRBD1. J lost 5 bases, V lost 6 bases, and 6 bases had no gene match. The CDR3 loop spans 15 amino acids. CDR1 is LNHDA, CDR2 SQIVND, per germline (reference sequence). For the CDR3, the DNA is TGTGCCAGTAGGGGACCGGGACAGGGGAATGAAAAACTGTTTTTT. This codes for CASRGPGQGNEKLFF.